Shown below are 16 T cell receptor beta chains from a single sample sequenced in a study of tissue T cells after allogeneic stem cell transplantation. Specified time point: mouse harvest day 14 after allogeneic transplant. The graft held 10^6 splenic CD5+ T cells and 10^7 T-cell-depleted bone marrow cells. This table comes from immunoSEQ multiplex PCR, and its TCRdb copy is limited to in-frame clones, with some not included. The table lists about 9,000 clones, 36% of them singletons. Sequencing was done on a sample of skin. Receptors were obtained from a female BALB/c mouse given C57BL/6 T cells with graft-versus-host disease after an allogeneic hematopoietic cell transplant.

Details on this clone: Gene and germline names: mouse. The observed sequence ends 1 residue before the CDR3 terminus, with the missing tail filled in from the germline J gene. The J gene is TRBJ2-7, the V gene TRBV17; D is tentatively TRBD1 or TRBD2 (5 bases each). This CDR3 contains 12 residues. Trimming took off 1 base at V and 4 bases at J, with 5 bases between the two ends. In germline, CDR1 is MNHDT, CDR2 YYDKIL. The DNA read from the CDR3 is TGTGCTAGCAGTAGAGGGGGGTATGAACAGTAC. This codes for CASSRGGYEQY. The CDR3 reads in full as CASSRGGYEQYF.

A note on this clone: The germline and genes are mouse ones. The missing CDR3 end, 1 residue past where the read stops, is filled in from the germline J gene. The V call is TRBV5, the J call TRBJ2-5; D assignment may be TRBD1 or TRBD2 (5 bases each). V lost 0 bases, J lost 3 bases, and 7 bases lay in between. The germline gives CDR1 LGHNA, CDR2 YNLKQL (reference sequence). The CDR3 covers 14 residues. CDR3 bases read: TGTGCCAGCAGCCAAGATCGGGGGCAAGACACCCAGTAC. Its translation is CASSQDRGQDTQY. The complete CDR3 protein is CASSQDRGQDTQYF.

Judged by abundance, this clone is medium-sized. Mouse names are used for the genes. The read stops 1 residue short of the end of the CDR3; the missing end is completed from the germline J gene. This chain links TRBV26 with TRBJ2-7; 9 nucleotides align to TRBD2. J gave up 3 bases and V 4 bases, and 1 base lay outside the gene matches. CDR3 length: 13 residues. The germline gives CDR1 KGHPV, CDR2 FQNQEV (reference sequence). CDR3 bases read: TGTGCCAGCAGTCGACTGGGGGTCTATGAACAGTAC. Amino acids: CASSRLGVYEQY. In full, the CDR3 reads CASSRLGVYEQYF.

A remark on this clone: The germline and genes are mouse ones. The read terminates 1 residue before the CDR3 end, so the remaining end is supplied by the germline J gene. V usage is TRBV12-2 and J usage is TRBJ2-1; TRBD2 agrees at 10 bases. V dropped 1 base and J dropped 7; count of bases not matched to a gene: 9. CDR1 and CDR2 from the germline V gene are SGHLS and HYDKME. The CDR3 is 16 residues long. CDR3 DNA, as far as it was read: TGTGCCAGCTCTCTAGGGCTGGGGGGGCGCGGAGCTGAGCAGTTC. It encodes CASSLGLGGRGAEQF. The whole CDR3 region reads CASSLGLGGRGAEQFF.

The sample holds a few counts of this clone. Genes and germline are mouse. Read sequence stops 1 residue before the CDR3 end, and the germline J gene provides the missing end. This chain connects TRBV3 to TRBJ2-4; D is unresolved. The CDR3 has 13 residues. The V gene lost 5 bases and the J gene lost 2 bases, with 8 bases spanning the gap. Germline lookup yields CDR1 SNHLY and CDR2 FYNGKV (reference sequence). CDR3 DNA (partial): TGTGCCAGCAGCCCCCGGGCTCAAAACACCTTGTAC. Translation gives CASSPRAQNTLY. The complete CDR3 protein is CASSPRAQNTLYF.

With respect to this clone: The gene symbols are mouse symbols. The CDR3 end lies 1 residue beyond the end of the read and is filled in from the germline J gene. This rearrangement joins TRBV26 to TRBJ2-4, with no clear D. Germline CDR1 is KGHPV and CDR2 is FQNQEV (reference sequence). Trimming took 4 bases from V and 0 from J, leaving 8 bases between them. CDR3 length: 14 residues. The part of the CDR3 DNA that was read is TGTGCCAGCAGTCCCCGGGCTAGTCAAAACACCTTGTAC. Its protein product is CASSPRASQNTLY. The entire CDR3 protein reads CASSPRASQNTLYF.

A few counts support this clone. Genes and germline come from the mouse. Read data end 1 residue before the CDR3 end; the end is taken from the germline J gene. V is TRBV26 and J is TRBJ2-4, with TRBD2 as a possible D gene (6 bases). Trimming pared 4 bases from V and 3 bases from J, leaving 8 bases between. Germline V lookup: CDR1 KGHPV, CDR2 FQNQEV (reference sequence). The CDR3 loop spans 13 amino acids. The CDR3 protein is CASSQGLQNTLYF. The CDR3 DNA, read in part, is TGTGCCAGCAGTCAGGGACTCCAAAACACCTTGTAC.

On this clone: These gene names are mouse names. The read ends 1 residue before the CDR3 terminus; that terminus is restored from the germline J gene. The chain uses TRBV26 and TRBJ1-3; 11 bases fit TRBD1. Germline V gene sequence: CDR1 KGHPV, CDR2 FQNQEV (reference sequence). The CDR3 extends over 16 amino acids. Germline trimming cut 6 bases from V and 3 bases from J; bases unmatched to any gene: 7. CDR3 protein: CASRLRDRGSGNTLYF. CDR3 DNA (partial): TGTGCCAGCAGGCTCCGGGACAGGGGGAGTGGAAATACGCTCTAT.

A note on this clone: All gene names here are mouse names. The CDR3 protein is CASRRDNSGNTLYF. CDR3 DNA, as far as it was read: TGTGCCAGCAGACGGGACAACTCTGGAAATACGCTCTAT. This chain uses TRBV15 with TRBJ1-3, with D possibly being TRBD1 (6 bases). Read coverage stops 1 residue before the CDR3 terminus; the germline J gene supplies the remainder. Trimming pared 6 bases from V and 1 base from J, leaving 10 bases between. CDR1 is SGHND and CDR2 is FRSKSL in the germline V gene. There are 14 residues in the CDR3.

A remark on this clone: Germline and genes: mouse. The CDR3 is cut off 1 residue early in the read; its end comes from the germline J gene. The J gene is TRBJ2-1, the V gene TRBV26; the D gene could be TRBD1 or TRBD2 (5 bases each). The V end was cut by 6 bases, the J end by 3 bases, with 12 bases between. Per germline, CDR1 KGHPV and CDR2 FQNQEV (reference sequence). The CDR3 consists of 14 residues. CDR3 sequence: CASRKGTPYAEQFF. CDR3 bases read: TGTGCCAGCAGGAAGGGGACCCCCTATGCTGAGCAGTTC.

This clone showed up just a few times. Germline and genes here are mouse. The read halts 1 residue ahead of the CDR3 end, with the missing end drawn from the germline J gene. The chain has TRBV26 and TRBJ2-5; possible D gene TRBD1, 6 bases. Germline lookup yields CDR1 KGHPV and CDR2 FQNQEV (reference sequence). The CDR3 loop spans 14 amino acids. The V end lost 4 bases, the J end lost 0 bases, and 8 bases lay between the germline ends. Partial CDR3 DNA: TGTGCCAGCAGTCCAACAGGGAACCAAGACACCCAGTAC. It translates to CASSPTGNQDTQY. The CDR3 reads in full as CASSPTGNQDTQYF.

As to this clone: Each gene name is a mouse one. The read terminates 1 residue before the CDR3 end, so the remaining end is supplied by the germline J gene. The V gene is TRBV20, the J gene TRBJ1-6; tentative D call: TRBD1 (6 bases). TRBJ1-6 is given ORF status, its function remaining uncertain. CDR3 length: 14 amino acids. V was pared by 0 bases and J by 4 bases, with 7 bases between. Germline CDR1 is GFQATS and CDR2 is STVNSAI. The covered CDR3 bases are TGTGGTGCTAGGGACAGGGGTTATAATTCGCCCCTCTAC. Amino acid sequence: CGARDRGYNSPLY. The entire CDR3 sequence reads CGARDRGYNSPLYF.

As to this clone: A much larger clone sits a single nucleotide away, making a read error possible. Gene names are the mouse ones. The CDR3 end lies 1 residue beyond the end of the read and is filled in from the germline J gene. Other DNA sequences in this specimen translate into the identical CDR3. The chain links TRBV29 to TRBJ1-1; D is possibly TRBD1 (5 bases). The CDR3 covers 13 residues. CDR1 is MSHET, CDR2 SYDVDS, per germline. V shed 9 bases and J shed 4 bases, with 15 bases lying between them. The sequenced CDR3 bases are TGTGCTAGTAGTATAGGGGCGGGCACAGAAGTCTTC. Translating it yields CASSIGAGTEVF. In full, the CDR3 reads CASSIGAGTEVFF.

In the case of this clone: Mouse gene names and germline throughout. Read data end 1 residue before the CDR3 end; the end is taken from the germline J gene. The V and J genes are TRBV3 and TRBJ2-3, with TRBD2 matching over 8 bases. Germline trimming cut 3 bases from V and 7 bases from J; bases unmatched to any gene: 3. Germline-derived CDR1 and CDR2 are SNHLY and FYNGKV (reference sequence). The CDR3 is 13 residues long. CDR3 DNA, as far as it was read: TGTGCCAGCAGCTTTAACTGGGGGAAAACGCTGTAT. Its protein is CASSFNWGKTLY. The entire CDR3 sequence reads CASSFNWGKTLYF.

In this sample, this clone turned up a few times. Gene and germline names: mouse. The read stops 1 residue short of the end of the CDR3; the missing end is completed from the germline J gene. The chain employs TRBV1 and TRBJ2-7; the match to TRBD2 covers 10 bases. V was pared by 0 bases and J by 2 bases, with 1 base of the junction left unmatched. Per the germline V gene, CDR1 is NSQYPW and CDR2 is LRSPGD (reference sequence). This CDR3 region has 15 residues. The covered CDR3 bases are TGCACCTGCAGTGCAGACTGGGGGGGCGCCTATGAACAGTAC. Amino acids: CTCSADWGGAYEQY. The complete CDR3 reads CTCSADWGGAYEQYF.

A note on this clone: Gene names and germline refer to mouse. The DNA ends 1 residue before the CDR3 does, and the rest of the CDR3 is filled in from the germline J gene. V gene TRBV23 combines with J gene TRBJ2-7; TRBD2 reflects the table's D call only, with no check against the DNA. Germline-derived CDR1 and CDR2 are KGHTA and FQNQQP. The length of the CDR3 is 15 residues. The CDR3 bases that were read are TGCTCCAGCAGTCAAAGGACTGGGGGCTCCTATGAACAGTAC. It specifies CSSSQRTGGSYEQY. Given in full, the CDR3 is CSSSQRTGGSYEQYF.